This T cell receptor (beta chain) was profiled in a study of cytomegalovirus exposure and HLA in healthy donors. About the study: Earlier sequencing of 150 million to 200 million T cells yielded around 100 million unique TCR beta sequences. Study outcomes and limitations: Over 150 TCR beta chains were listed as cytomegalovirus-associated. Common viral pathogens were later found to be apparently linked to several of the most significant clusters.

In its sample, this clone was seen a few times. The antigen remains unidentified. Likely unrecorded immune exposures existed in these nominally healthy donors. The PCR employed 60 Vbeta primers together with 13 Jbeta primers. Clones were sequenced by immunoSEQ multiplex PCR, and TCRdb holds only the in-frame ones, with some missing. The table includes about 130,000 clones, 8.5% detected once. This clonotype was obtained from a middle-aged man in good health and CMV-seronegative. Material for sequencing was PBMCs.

CDR3 in amino acids: CASSISREGEKLFF. The CDR3 coding sequence is TGTGCCAGTAGTATCTCCAGGGAGGGAGAAAAACTGTTTTTT. The chain employs TRBV19 and TRBJ1-4; D may be TRBD1 (5 bases). CDR1 is LNHDA and CDR2 is SQIVND in the germline V gene (reference sequence). The CDR3 sequence is 14 residues long. Trimming stripped 3 bases from V and 8 bases from J, with 13 bases between.